This entry lists 9 T cell receptor beta chains sequenced from one sample in a study of T cells after yellow fever vaccination. TCRdb re-called the 5' RACE reads with MiXCR, one entry per CDR3 protein. Of over 85,000 distinct CDR3 sequences listed, 8.9% are singletons. The sample here was CD8+ T cells not binding an NS4B(214-222) dextramer, sorted from PBMCs, taken approximately 15 days after the first yellow fever vaccination. The receptor set was obtained from a man between 18 and 29 years old who received the YFV17D yellow fever vaccine.

This clonotype was seen only a few times. The chain is built from TRBV30 and TRBJ2-7; perhaps TRBD1 as D (6 bases). The germline V and J ends were trimmed by 4 bases and 2 bases, with 12 bases remaining between them. The CDR3 has 13 residues. Germline V lookup: CDR1 GTSNPN, CDR2 SVGIG (reference sequence). Here the CDR3 reads CAWTQGSTYEQYF. The CDR3 nucleotides read TGTGCCTGGACTCAGGGGTCGACCTACGAGCAGTACTTC.

J is TRBJ2-1 and V is TRBV4-1; TRBD2 might be the D (6 bases). V lost 3 bases to trimming and J lost 2 bases, with 8 bases between them. This CDR3 region has 14 residues. Germline V gene lookup returns CDR1 MGHRA and CDR2 YSYEKL. This CDR3 reads CASSHGGAYNEQFF. CDR3 DNA sequence: TGCGCCAGCAGCCATGGCGGGGCCTACAATGAGCAGTTCTTC.

This clonotype showed up just a few times. The chain is built from TRBV12-3 or TRBV12-4 and TRBJ1-5; D is perhaps TRBD1 (6 bases). The V and J ends lost 6 bases and 2 bases respectively, with 14 bases between them. This CDR3 comprises 15 residues. This CDR3 is CASRTRGVGNQPQHF. The CDR3 nucleotides are TGTGCCAGCAGAACCAGGGGTGTCGGCAATCAGCCCCAGCATTTT.

The genes are TRBV12-3 or TRBV12-4 and TRBJ2-6; possibly TRBD1 for D (6 bases). The V and J ends lost 6 bases and 2 bases respectively, with 11 bases between them. The CDR3 is 15 residues long. In nucleotides, the CDR3 is TGTGCCAGCAGCCCAGGGGTCGCTGGGGCCAACGTCCTGACTTTC. Its protein is CASSPGVAGANVLTF.

This clonotype was counted only a few times. The chain links TRBV2 to TRBJ2-2; 8 bases are shared with TRBD2. V trimming: 7 bases; J trimming: 5 bases; junction bases outside the gene matches: 6. The CDR3 totals 14 residues. CDR1 and CDR2 from the germline V gene are SNHLY and FYNNEI. This CDR3 reads CASIRGGGTGELFF. CDR3 DNA: TGTGCCAGCATCCGGGGGGGGGGAACCGGGGAGCTGTTTTTT.

V usage is TRBV9 and J usage is TRBJ1-2, with unresolved D. From germline, CDR1 is SGDLS and CDR2 YYNGEE. This CDR3 comprises 16 residues. V was pared by 5 bases and J by 0 bases, with 17 bases between. CDR3 region: CASSPGSSQPNYGYTF. The CDR3 region has the DNA TGTGCCAGCAGTCCCGGGTCCTCTCAACCTAACTATGGCTACACCTTC.

This chain joins TRBV7-2 and TRBJ1-3, with no clear D. The CDR3 is 16 amino acids. Looked up from germline, CDR1 is SGHTA and CDR2 is FQGNSA. Trimming stripped 5 bases from V and 1 base from J, with 15 bases between. The CDR3 here is CASSLHFYGSGNTIYF. For the CDR3, the DNA is TGTGCCAGCAGCCTCCACTTTTATGGGTCTGGAAACACCATATATTTT.

The chain combines TRBV7-9 with TRBJ2-5, with 9 bases matching TRBD1. In germline, CDR1 is SEHNR, CDR2 FQNEAQ (reference sequence). This CDR3 spans 15 amino acids. V lost 1 base, J lost 2 bases, and 2 bases stayed unmatched. The DNA for the CDR3 is TGTGCCAGCAGCTTAGTGGACAGGGGACAAGAGACCCAGTACTTC. The encoded protein is CASSLVDRGQETQYF.

The rearrangement uses TRBV15 and TRBJ2-2; D call uncertain. Germline V CDR1 and CDR2: LNHNV, YYDKDF (reference sequence). The CDR3 extends over 12 amino acids. With 0 bases removed from V and 7 bases from J, the gap between germline ends came to 3 bases. The CDR3 DNA is TGTGCCACCAGCAGAGATAGCGGGGAGCTGTTTTTT. Protein sequence: CATSRDSGELFF.